The clone carrying this TCR beta chain was counted only a few times. Its antigen is not identified. TCRdb independently ran MiXCR on the reads; one entry per CDR3 protein. Of some 920,000 distinct CDR3 sequences in the sample, about a third were seen once. These data belong to a study of T cell repertoires in cytomegalovirus infection. Study in general: In public TCR beta signatures, there were indications of both CMV infection and matching HLA type.

The CDR3 sequence is 18 residues long. CDR1 and CDR2 from the germline V gene are MNHNY and SVGAGI (reference sequence). V was clipped by 2 bases and J by 1 base, with 15 bases between them. Overall study findings and caveats: HLA-C-restricted CMV clonotypes gave the most frequent clonotype in two of eight donors.

This TCR was sampled from a human donor in good health (CMV status not recorded). Some clones in this sample may be carry-over from other donors' samples. The sample in question was cultured CD8+ T cells from PBMCs, obtained from culture after CMV antigen stimulation. This rearrangement joins TRBV6-6 to TRBJ2-6; weak D call: TRBD2 (6 bases). The CDR3 spells CASSYDGSSWSGANVLTF. CDR3 DNA: TGTGCCAGCAGTTACGACGGGAGTTCTTGGTCTGGGGCCAACGTCCTGACTTTC.